A selection of T cell receptor beta chains follows, all from one sample in a study of cytomegalovirus exposure and HLA in healthy donors. Assay: immunoSEQ multiplex PCR; the TCRdb copy retains only in-frame clones and omits some. The data show some 150,000 clones, roughly 65% seen once. What was sequenced was PBMCs. Receptor source: a woman in her twenties or thirties in good health and CMV-seronegative. Both conserved end residues are trimmed from each CDR3. Each record gives: V gene, D gene, CDR3 protein. A D gene is named only where the DNA matches it firmly.

V gene: TRBV7-2
D gene: TRBD2
CDR3 protein: ASSLASGPSGYEQY

V gene: TRBV14
D gene: TRBD1
CDR3 protein: ASGRVGTGAKNIQY

V gene: TRBV9
D gene: NA
CDR3 protein: ASSVGASYEQY

V gene: TRBV2
D gene: TRBD1
CDR3 protein: ASSETGALWTNEKLF

V gene: TRBV29-1
D gene: TRBD2
CDR3 protein: STSPPQGGTDTQY

V gene: TRBV5-6
D gene: NA
CDR3 protein: ASSSVRGAGETQY

V gene: TRBV5-1
D gene: TRBD2
CDR3 protein: ASSLVGSGGASYNEQF

V gene: TRBV20-1
D gene: NA
CDR3 protein: SAGRGQKAF

V gene: TRBV27
D gene: TRBD1
CDR3 protein: ASSGGTDYFT

V gene: TRBV5-1
D gene: TRBD2
CDR3 protein: ASSLGGTNQETQY

V gene: TRBV27
D gene: NA
CDR3 protein: ASSLEGGSQPQH

V gene: TRBV2
D gene: NA
CDR3 protein: ASSEAGGAEGAGEQF

V gene: TRBV10-3
D gene: NA
CDR3 protein: AISEGETEAF

V gene: TRBV28
D gene: NA
CDR3 protein: ASISPGSQETQY

V gene: TRBV7-2
D gene: NA
CDR3 protein: ASSLGQVPVVTQY

V gene: TRBV6-6
D gene: NA
CDR3 protein: ASSYNGYEQY

V gene: TRBV5-6
D gene: NA
CDR3 protein: ASSLGTPNEKLF

V gene: TRBV7-9
D gene: NA
CDR3 protein: ASSLPRPSGGSGNTIY

V gene: TRBV11-2
D gene: TRBD1
CDR3 protein: ASSLLGQGLGNTIY

V gene: TRBV2
D gene: NA
CDR3 protein: ASSSSGETQY

V gene: TRBV9
D gene: TRBD1
CDR3 protein: ASSVGDRDPEAF

V gene: TRBV5-1
D gene: NA
CDR3 protein: ASSLQGYGYT

V gene: TRBV7-2
D gene: NA
CDR3 protein: ASSSVSVPGETQY

V gene: TRBV5-1
D gene: TRBD1
CDR3 protein: ASSPGQGARETQY

V gene: TRBV7-8
D gene: NA
CDR3 protein: ASSLGLHYGYT

V gene: TRBV6-4
D gene: TRBD2
CDR3 protein: ASSADGGAYEQF

V gene: TRBV29-1
D gene: NA
CDR3 protein: SVEDSGSETQY

V gene: TRBV13
D gene: TRBD1
CDR3 protein: ASSALTGFDNEQF

V gene: TRBV6-4
D gene: NA
CDR3 protein: ASSYSSLGLYEQY

V gene: TRBV4-1
D gene: TRBD2
CDR3 protein: ASSQDGDGGGSYNEQF

V gene: TRBV11-2
D gene: NA
CDR3 protein: ASSLDRWARPGSEQF

V gene: TRBV2
D gene: NA
CDR3 protein: ASSRRTTGAF

V gene: TRBV19
D gene: NA
CDR3 protein: ASSVRIIFRATTEAF

V gene: TRBV5-1
D gene: TRBD2
CDR3 protein: ASSLGTSGEADTQY

V gene: TRBV18
D gene: NA
CDR3 protein: ASSTGTGQETQY

V gene: TRBV6-6
D gene: TRBD2
CDR3 protein: ASSPAAGAPYNEQF

V gene: TRBV13
D gene: TRBD1
CDR3 protein: ASSMDRGYFSVREQSTDTQY

V gene: TRBV6-1
D gene: NA
CDR3 protein: ASRQGWRETQY

V gene: TRBV4-1
D gene: NA
CDR3 protein: ASSPHQGPTGPYSNQPQH

V gene: TRBV2
D gene: TRBD2
CDR3 protein: ASSVSSGRLDTQY

V gene: TRBV5-1
D gene: TRBD1
CDR3 protein: ASSSFTGDQETQY

V gene: TRBV5-1
D gene: TRBD1
CDR3 protein: ASSFTGQGVNTIY

V gene: TRBV19
D gene: NA
CDR3 protein: ASSRQETSTDTQY

V gene: TRBV7-8
D gene: TRBD2
CDR3 protein: ASSLVGLAGVYEQY

V gene: TRBV7-8
D gene: TRBD2
CDR3 protein: ASSFIAGEYNEQF

V gene: TRBV28
D gene: TRBD1
CDR3 protein: ASSLAGQHGYT

V gene: TRBV5-1
D gene: TRBD1
CDR3 protein: ASSLAGQGARWNTEAF

V gene: TRBV5-1
D gene: TRBD1
CDR3 protein: ASSPRQGTVSEKLF

V gene: TRBV30
D gene: NA
CDR3 protein: AWSVHLEPQH

V gene: TRBV27
D gene: NA
CDR3 protein: ASSYRAGAKFTYNEQF

V gene: TRBV13
D gene: NA
CDR3 protein: ASSSRVNTEAF

V gene: TRBV7-3
D gene: NA
CDR3 protein: ASSLEGDYGYT